This is a list of T cell receptor beta chains from one sample in a study of PD-L1 blockade in urothelial cancer. The protocol was immunoSEQ multiplex PCR, while the TCRdb copy is restricted to in-frame clones and leaves out a portion. Here the sample spans some 76,000 clones, about 89% being singletons. Here the sequenced sample was PBMCs, taken around atezolizumab (anti-PD-L1) treatment. The receptors shown here come from a man in his 60s with urothelial cancer. Both conserved end residues are part of each CDR3. The D gene is left open where the match is weak. Only part of the rows carry a size: once, few, many, or a class if the clone is expanded.

J gene,V gene,clone size,D gene,CDR3 protein,CDR3 DNA
TRBJ1-5,TRBV18,.,TRBD1,CASSPSAGQGRQPQHF,TGTGCCAGCTCACCCTCCGCGGGACAGGGTCGTCAGCCCCAGCATTTT
TRBJ1-4,TRBV18,.,.,CASSPSQGREKLFF,TGTGCCAGCTCACCAAGCCAGGGGCGAGAAAAACTGTTTTTT
TRBJ2-7,TRBV11-3,.,.,CASSLGGTYEQYF,TGTGCCAGCAGCTTAGGGGGCACCTACGAGCAGTACTTC
TRBJ2-7,TRBV5-5,.,TRBD1,CASSLQGGVYRSYEQYF,TGTGCCAGCAGCTTGCAAGGGGGCGTTTATCGGTCCTACGAGCAGTACTTC
TRBJ2-4,TRBV5-1,.,TRBD1,CASSLEWGRGSENIQYF,TGCGCCAGCAGCTTGGAATGGGGCAGGGGGAGCGAAAACATTCAGTACTTC
TRBJ2-1,TRBV28,.,TRBD1,CASSLWRRDRGLDEQFF,TGTGCCAGCAGTTTATGGCGACGGGACAGGGGGCTCGATGAGCAGTTCTTC
TRBJ2-1,TRBV7-3,.,.,CASSFGLTSGNEQFF,TGTGCCAGCAGCTTCGGGCTGACAAGCGGCAATGAGCAGTTCTTC
TRBJ2-1,TRBV29-1,once,.,CSVEDMAQEQFF,TGCAGCGTTGAAGATATGGCCCAGGAGCAGTTCTTC
TRBJ2-7,TRBV5-4,.,TRBD1,CASSPAGGKYEQYF,TGTGCCAGCAGCCCTGCAGGGGGCAAGTACGAGCAGTACTTC
TRBJ1-2,TRBV19,once,.,CASKGSSLSNYGYTF,TGTGCCAGTAAGGGGTCTTCCCTAAGCAACTATGGCTACACCTTC
TRBJ1-1,TRBV9,once,.,CASSGREGDLTEAFF,TGTGCCAGCAGCGGAAGGGAGGGGGACCTGACTGAAGCTTTCTTT
TRBJ2-1,TRBV11-2,.,.,CASSPMGLSSYNEQFF,TGTGCCAGCAGCCCGATGGGACTCAGCTCCTACAATGAGCAGTTCTTC
TRBJ1-4,TRBV28,.,.,CASSIPATNEKLFF,TGTGCCAGCAGCATACCGGCAACTAATGAAAAACTGTTTTTT
TRBJ2-3,TRBV18,.,TRBD1,CASSPSGGPTDTQYF,TGTGCCAGCTCACCATCAGGGGGCCCCACAGATACGCAGTATTTT
TRBJ2-3,TRBV30,.,TRBD1,CAWSHRIRTGGTDTQYF,TGTGCCTGGAGTCACAGAATCCGGACAGGGGGCACAGATACGCAGTATTTT
TRBJ1-2,TRBV10-3,.,.,CAISDSPQGVYGYTF,TGTGCCATCAGTGACAGCCCGCAGGGCGTCTATGGCTACACCTTC
TRBJ2-1,TRBV19,.,.,CASSIPTAVNEQFF,TGTGCCAGTAGTATACCGACAGCAGTCAATGAGCAGTTCTTC
TRBJ2-2,TRBV5-5,.,TRBD2,CASNIGRDTGELFF,TGTGCCAGCAACATCGGGAGGGACACCGGGGAGCTGTTTTTT
TRBJ2-1,TRBV18,.,TRBD2,CASSSAGLAGNEQFF,TGTGCCAGCTCATCTGCGGGACTAGCGGGAAATGAGCAGTTCTTC
TRBJ1-5,TRBV28,few,.,CASSFSGSSNQPQHF,TGTGCCAGCAGTTTTTCAGGATCAAGCAATCAGCCCCAGCATTTT
TRBJ2-2,TRBV10-3,.,TRBD2,CAISKTGLAGGPPGELFF,TGTGCCATCAGTAAGACGGGACTAGCGGGGGGGCCTCCCGGGGAGCTGTTTTTT
TRBJ2-4,TRBV7-2,.,TRBD1,CASSLRLLQGIKGNIQYF,TGTGCCAGCAGCTTACGCCTCCTACAGGGGATCAAGGGAAACATTCAGTACTTC
TRBJ2-7,TRBV19,.,.,CASSIVAGSYEQYF,TGTGCCAGTAGTATAGTCGCAGGATCCTACGAGCAGTACTTC
TRBJ1-5,TRBV28,.,.,CASSRDSNQPQHF,TGTGCCAGCAGCAGGGATAGCAATCAGCCCCAGCATTTT
TRBJ2-1,TRBV29-1,.,TRBD2,CSVLSGIKDNEQFF,TGCAGCGTACTTAGCGGGATAAAAGACAATGAGCAGTTCTTC
TRBJ2-5,TRBV28,.,TRBD1,CASSAGRGETQYF,TGTGCCAGCAGTGCCGGCAGGGGGGAGACCCAGTACTTC
TRBJ2-1,TRBV5-1,.,TRBD2,CASSPGGGPFREGEQFF,TGCGCCAGCAGCCCCGGGGGAGGACCCTTTAGGGAGGGTGAGCAGTTCTTC
TRBJ2-6,TRBV7-2,.,TRBD2,CASSFGLAGDGANVLTF,TGTGCCAGCAGCTTCGGACTAGCGGGAGATGGGGCCAACGTCCTGACTTTC
TRBJ1-1,TRBV6-5,.,TRBD1,CASSSRDRKNTEAFF,TGTGCCAGCAGTTCCCGGGACAGGAAGAACACTGAAGCTTTCTTT
TRBJ1-3,TRBV28,.,.,CASSPRRGVNTIYF,TGTGCCAGCAGCCCTCGGCGGGGAGTCAACACCATATATTTT
TRBJ1-5,TRBV6-4,.,.,CASSARFGNQPQHF,TGTGCCAGCAGTGCGAGGTTCGGCAATCAGCCCCAGCATTTT
TRBJ1-1,TRBV28,.,.,CAVSPSGVANTEAFF,TGTGCCGTATCCCCTTCAGGGGTCGCGAACACTGAAGCTTTCTTT
TRBJ2-3,TRBV5-1,.,TRBD2,CASSTRSSGGRSDTQYF,TGCGCCAGCAGCACCCGTTCTAGCGGGGGGCGGTCAGATACGCAGTATTTT
TRBJ2-2,TRBV28,few,.,CAYGRSTGELFF,TGTGCCTATGGGAGGAGCACCGGGGAGCTGTTTTTT
TRBJ1-2,TRBV10-3,.,.,CAIRLGGTISGYTF,TGTGCCATCAGGCTCGGGGGGACAATATCTGGCTACACCTTC
TRBJ1-5,TRBV30,.,TRBD1,CAWATGNEKNQPQHF,TGTGCCTGGGCGACAGGGAACGAAAAGAATCAGCCCCAGCATTTT
TRBJ2-7,TRBV5-1,.,TRBD1,CASSFSGQAYEQYF,TGCGCCAGCAGCTTTTCGGGACAGGCTTACGAGCAGTACTTC
TRBJ1-5,TRBV6-1,.,.,CASSSGQPQHF,TGTGCCAGCAGTTCGGGTCAGCCCCAGCATTTT
TRBJ2-7,TRBV5-6,.,TRBD2,CASSGGLAGNEQYF,TGTGCCAGCAGCGGAGGGCTAGCGGGAAACGAGCAGTACTTC
TRBJ2-2,TRBV19,.,.,CASSIPAGISTGELFF,TGTGCCAGTAGTATTCCAGCAGGGATAAGCACCGGGGAGCTGTTTTTT
TRBJ2-7,TRBV7-2,.,TRBD1,CASSTWTGGSYEQYF,TGTGCCAGCAGCACCTGGACAGGGGGCTCCTACGAGCAGTACTTC
TRBJ1-1,TRBV4-3,.,.,CASSQDWGRQKDTEAFF,TGCGCCAGCAGCCAAGATTGGGGCAGACAAAAAGACACTGAAGCTTTCTTT
TRBJ1-2,TRBV6-5,.,TRBD1,CASSYSVGGDYGYTF,TGTGCCAGCAGTTACTCGGTAGGGGGCGACTATGGCTACACCTTT
TRBJ2-3,TRBV29-1,.,TRBD2,CSVEDTLAGGGTQYF,TGCAGCGTTGAAGATACACTAGCGGGGGGAGGTACGCAGTATTTT
TRBJ2-4,TRBV5-1,once,.,CASSLPPGNPENIQYF,TGCGCCAGCAGCTTGCCACCAGGGAACCCAGAAAACATTCAGTACTTC
TRBJ2-1,TRBV7-9,.,.,CASSLGWVADNEQFF,TGTGCCAGCAGCTTAGGGTGGGTAGCGGACAATGAGCAGTTCTTC
TRBJ1-2,TRBV6-5,.,.,CASSSPARGQLGYTF,TGTGCCAGCAGCTCTCCGGCCAGGGGACAATTAGGCTACACCTTC
TRBJ1-2,TRBV20-1,once,.,CSARPLGGYTF,TGCAGTGCTCGTCCTCTAGGTGGCTACACCTTC
TRBJ2-1,TRBV5-1,.,TRBD2,CASSPREGNNEQFF,TGCGCCAGCAGCCCCCGGGAGGGTAACAATGAGCAGTTCTTC
TRBJ2-1,TRBV6-4,.,.,CASSSGLDNEQFF,TGTGCCAGCAGTTCGGGACTGGACAATGAGCAGTTCTTC
TRBJ2-7,TRBV27,.,.,CASSFGGDGDEQYF,TGTGCCAGCAGTTTTGGCGGGGATGGCGACGAGCAGTACTTC